The entry that follows covers one T cell receptor beta chain sequence. Its matching antigen is unknown. This entry belongs to a study of cytomegalovirus exposure and HLA in healthy donors. The V end was cut by 7 bases, the J end by 6 bases, with 12 bases between. CDR1 and CDR2 from the germline V gene are LNHDA and SQIVND (reference sequence). This CDR3 region has 12 residues. The repertoire was sequenced with immunoSEQ multiplex PCR; TCRdb's copy has only in-frame clones and lacks some. The data contain some 98,000 clones, roughly 84% of them singletons. Overall study findings and caveats: Most sequenced TCRs were rare (though some public TCRs occurred in many donors). Reports indicated that the classifier achieved high specificity and sensitivity in diagnosing cytomegalovirus status. One later analysis, an examination of the 100 to 150 validation repertoires, found that first-cohort TCR clusters tended to co-occur in them.

Sequencing input: PBMCs. The chain uses TRBV19 and TRBJ1-2; D gene unclear. This receptor was taken from a young man in good health and CMV-seropositive. DNA for the CDR3: TGTGCCAGTAAGCGGACCTCAGATGGCTACACCTTC. Protein: CASKRTSDGYTF.